One and the same sample provided the 17 T cell receptor beta chains below, sequenced in a study of cytomegalovirus exposure and HLA in healthy donors. The PCR employed 60 Vbeta primers together with 13 Jbeta primers. TCRdb keeps only in-frame clones here, not all; method: immunoSEQ multiplex PCR. This sample has 140,000 or so clones, with approximately 81% found just once. The specimen sequenced was PBMCs. Source of these receptors: a woman in her 40s in good health and CMV-seropositive.

The chain recombines TRBV11-3 with TRBJ2-7, with 10 bases fitting TRBD2. Germline CDR1 SGHNT, CDR2 YENEEA. The CDR3 extends over 15 amino acids. V was clipped by 5 bases and J by 3 bases; unmatched bases: 7. This CDR3 reads CASSARSGGDYEQYF. CDR3 nucleotides: TGTGCCAGCAGCGCAAGGAGCGGGGGGGACTACGAGCAGTACTTC.

This clone was seen more than once but under ten times. In DNA, the CDR3 is TGTGCCAGCAGCTCTGCATTGACAGGGCTGGGAGGCTACACCTTC. Translated: CASSSALTGLGGYTF. The chain uses TRBV7-2 and TRBJ1-2; 7 bases align to TRBD1. This CDR3 is 15 amino acids long. Germline V gene data show CDR1 as SGHTA and CDR2 as FQGNSA. Unmatched junction bases numbered 13, after V lost 4 bases and J lost 8 bases.

This chain links TRBV14 with TRBJ2-3; D unresolved. The CDR3 length is 12 residues. The germline V and J ends were trimmed by 4 bases and 4 bases, with 6 bases remaining between them. CDR1 SGHDN and CDR2 FVKESK come from the germline V gene. CDR3 loop: CASSLVADTQYF. In DNA form, the CDR3 reads TGTGCCAGCAGCCTAGTAGCAGATACGCAGTATTTT.

The CDR3 DNA is TGTGCCAGCAAGTCGGGAGAGGGTACCGGGGAGCTGTTTTTT. Residues: CASKSGEGTGELFF. This rearrangement joins TRBV6-1 to TRBJ2-2, with D tentatively TRBD2 (6 bases). The CDR3 extends over 14 amino acids. The V gene's germline CDR1 is MNHNS and CDR2 SASEGT. The V gene lost 7 bases and the J gene lost 5 bases, with 14 bases spanning the gap.

The chain recombines TRBV9 with TRBJ1-2; maybe TRBD1 (6 bases). V gave up 4 bases and J gave up 5 bases, with 12 bases separating them. The CDR3 is made up of 13 amino acids. In germline, CDR1 is SGDLS, CDR2 YYNGEE. CDR3 residues: CASSRDIFYGYTF. The DNA for the CDR3 is TGTGCCAGCAGCCGGGACATATTTTATGGCTACACCTTC.

The CDR3 region has the DNA TGCGCCAGCAGCTTGGCAGGACAGGGCAGCAACGAGCAGTACTTC. It codes for CASSLAGQGSNEQYF. This rearrangement joins TRBV5-1 to TRBJ2-7; 8 bases match TRBD1. The CDR3 is 15 amino acids. CDR1 is SGHRS and CDR2 is YFSETQ in the germline V gene. V lost 0 bases and J lost 5; bases outside the gene matches: 7.

CDR3 in amino acids: CASSEPRISGGSGYGYTF. Here the CDR3 DNA reads TGCGCCAGCAGTGAGCCCCGTATTTCAGGGGGCTCTGGGTATGGCTACACCTTC. This chain links TRBV10-1 with TRBJ1-2, with 8 bases identical to TRBD1. The CDR3 loop spans 18 amino acids. CDR1 is WNHNN and CDR2 is SYGVQD in the germline V gene (reference sequence). The V and J ends lost 2 bases and 5 bases, in that order; junction bases with no gene match: 16.

The V gene is TRBV30, the J gene TRBJ1-5; 7 bases map to TRBD1. Trimming took 3 bases from V and 6 from J; bases not matched to a gene: 14. Germline CDR1 is GTSNPN and CDR2 is SVGIG (reference sequence). CDR3 length: 16 residues. CDR3 nucleotide sequence: TGTGCCTGGAGCCCTCGACAGGGAGTCTTTGGTCAGCCCCAGCATTTT. This encodes CAWSPRQGVFGQPQHF.

The V call is TRBV7-3, the J call TRBJ1-6; D uncertain. Germline CDR1 SGHTA, CDR2 FQGTGA. The CDR3 length is 13 residues. The V and J ends lost 1 base and 7 bases respectively, with 5 bases between them. This CDR3 reads CASSLNQNSPLHF. The CDR3 DNA follows: TGTGCCAGCAGCTTAAACCAGAATTCACCCCTCCACTTT. The whole variable domain, remainder taken from reference TRBV7-3 and TRBJ1-6, is GAGVSQTPSNKVTEKGKYVELRCDPISGHTALYWYRQSLGQGPEFLIYFQGTGAADDSGLPNDRFFAVRPEGSVSTLKIQRTERGDSAVYLCASSLNQNSPLHFGNGTRLTVT.

Here the CDR3 DNA reads TGTGCCACCAGCAGAGATAGTCGCGTTAAACGTCAGCCCCAGCATTTT. It specifies CATSRDSRVKRQPQHF. This sequence joins TRBV15 and TRBJ1-5, with D unclear. The CDR3 length is 16 residues. Germline values: CDR1 LNHNV, CDR2 YYDKDF (reference sequence). The germline V and J ends were trimmed by 0 bases and 6 bases, with 15 bases remaining between them.

V and J are TRBV30 and TRBJ2-3, with 12 bases aligning to TRBD2. This CDR3 is 16 amino acids long. Per germline, CDR1 GTSNPN and CDR2 SVGIG (reference sequence). The trim removed 2 bases at V and 5 bases at J, leaving 8 bases unmatched. The CDR3 DNA is TGTGCCTGGAGTTCCCGGACTAGCGGGGTCCGAGATACGCAGTATTTT. Protein sequence: CAWSSRTSGVRDTQYF.

CDR3 sequence: CASSGGGLAEYNEQFF. CDR3 nucleotide sequence: TGTGCCAGCAGTGGGGGAGGACTAGCGGAGTACAATGAGCAGTTCTTC. The chain has TRBV6-4 and TRBJ2-1; 10 bases align to TRBD2. From germline, CDR1 is MRHNA and CDR2 SNTAGT. The length of the CDR3 is 16 residues. Trimming removed 4 bases from V and 4 bases from J; junction bases left unmatched: 7.

The chain joins TRBV18 to TRBJ2-7, with TRBD1 identical over 11 bases. V dropped 6 bases and J dropped 4; count of bases not matched to a gene: 8. Germline V gene sequence: CDR1 KGHSH, CDR2 LQKENI. The length of the CDR3 is 15 residues. The CDR3 here is CASSRTGTGGYEQYF. The CDR3, as DNA: TGTGCCAGCTCCCGGACCGGGACAGGGGGATACGAGCAGTACTTC.

The chain joins TRBV28 to TRBJ2-7; 9 bases map to TRBD2. The ends lost 5 bases at V and 0 bases at J; junction bases unmatched: 2. Germline V lookup: CDR1 MDHEN, CDR2 SYDVKM. This CDR3 region has 14 residues. The DNA of the CDR3 is TGTGCCAGCAGTGCGGGAGGGCCCTCCTACGAGCAGTACTTC. Amino acids: CASSAGGPSYEQYF.

This chain connects TRBV28 to TRBJ2-5; TRBD1 matches 12 bases. V was pared by 5 bases and J by 5 bases, with 9 bases of the junction left unmatched. Germline V lookup: CDR1 MDHEN, CDR2 SYDVKM. There are 16 residues in the CDR3. DNA for the CDR3: TGTGCCAGCAGTACGTCCCGGGACAGGGGGCCGGAGACCCAGTACTTC. It encodes CASSTSRDRGPETQYF.

Turning to this clone: Germline is not matched at one junction end, which may reflect a read error. This chain joins TRBV5-6 and TRBJ2-2, with 10 positions matching TRBD2. Germline assignment: CDR1 SGHDT and CDR2 YYEEEE. The CDR3 is 16 amino acids. The CDR3 loop reads CASSLAPSGSAGEPFF. The CDR3 nucleotides are TGTGCCAGCAGCTTGGCGCCTAGCGGGAGTGCCGGGGAGCCGTTTTTT.

Only one count was recorded for this clone. CDR3 DNA: TGTGCCAGTAACAGGGGAGGACCCGGGACAGTGTATAGCAATCAGCCCCAGCATTTT. Its protein is CASNRGGPGTVYSNQPQHF. The V call is TRBV19, the J call TRBJ1-5; TRBD1 agrees at 7 bases. Germline values: CDR1 LNHDA, CDR2 SQIVND (reference sequence). The CDR3 has 19 residues. J gave up 0 bases and V 7 bases, and 18 bases lay outside the gene matches.